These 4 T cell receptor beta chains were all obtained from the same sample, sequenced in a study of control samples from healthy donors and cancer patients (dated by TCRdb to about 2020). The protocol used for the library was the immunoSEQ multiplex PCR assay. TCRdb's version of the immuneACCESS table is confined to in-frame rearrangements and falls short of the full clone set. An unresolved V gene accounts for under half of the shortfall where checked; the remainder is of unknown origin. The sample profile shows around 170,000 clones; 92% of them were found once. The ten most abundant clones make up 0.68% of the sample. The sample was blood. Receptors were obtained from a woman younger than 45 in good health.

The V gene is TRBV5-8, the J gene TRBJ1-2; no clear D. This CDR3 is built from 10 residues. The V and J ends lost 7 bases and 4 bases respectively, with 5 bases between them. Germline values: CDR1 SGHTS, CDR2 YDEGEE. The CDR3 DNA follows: TGTGCCAGCGGTCTCTATGGCTACACCTTC. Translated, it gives CASGLYGYTF.

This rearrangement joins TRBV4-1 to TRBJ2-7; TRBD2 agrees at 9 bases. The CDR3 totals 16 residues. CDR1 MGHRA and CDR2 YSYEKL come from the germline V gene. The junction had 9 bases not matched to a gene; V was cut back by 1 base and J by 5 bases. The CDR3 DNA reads TGCGCCAGCAGCCAAGTCCCTGTAGCGGGAGCGGACGAGCAGTACTTC. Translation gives CASSQVPVAGADEQYF.

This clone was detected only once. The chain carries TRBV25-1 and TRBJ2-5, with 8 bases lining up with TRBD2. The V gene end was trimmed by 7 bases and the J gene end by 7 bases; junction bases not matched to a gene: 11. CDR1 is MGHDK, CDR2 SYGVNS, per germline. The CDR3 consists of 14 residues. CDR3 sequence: CASTHGREVGTQYF. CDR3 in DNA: TGTGCCAGCACCCATGGGCGGGAGGTTGGGACCCAGTACTTC.

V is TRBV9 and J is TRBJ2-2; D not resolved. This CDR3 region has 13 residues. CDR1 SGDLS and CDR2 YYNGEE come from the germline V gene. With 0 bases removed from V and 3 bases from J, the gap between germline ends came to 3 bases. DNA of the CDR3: TGTGCCAGCAGCGTAGCGGACACCGGGGAGCTGTTTTTT. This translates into CASSVADTGELFF.